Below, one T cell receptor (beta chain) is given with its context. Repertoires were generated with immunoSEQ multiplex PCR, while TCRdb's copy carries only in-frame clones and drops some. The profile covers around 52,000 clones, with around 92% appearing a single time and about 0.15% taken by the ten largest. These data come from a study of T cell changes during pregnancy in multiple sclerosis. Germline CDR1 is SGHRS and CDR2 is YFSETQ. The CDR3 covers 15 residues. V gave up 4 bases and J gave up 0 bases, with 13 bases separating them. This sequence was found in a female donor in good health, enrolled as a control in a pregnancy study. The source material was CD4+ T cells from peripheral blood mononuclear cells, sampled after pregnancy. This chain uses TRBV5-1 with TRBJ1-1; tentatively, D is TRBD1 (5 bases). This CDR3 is CASSISGGVNTEAFF. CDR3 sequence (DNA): TGCGCCAGCAGCATCTCGGGGGGGGTGAACACTGAAGCTTTCTTT. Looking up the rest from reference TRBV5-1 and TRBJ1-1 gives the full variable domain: KAGVTQTPRYLIKTRGQQVTLSCSPISGHRSVSWYQQTPGQGLQFLFEYFSETQRNKGNFPGRFSGRQFSNSRSEMNVSTLELGDSALYLCASSISGGVNTEAFFGQGTRLTVV.